The 15 T cell receptor beta chains below come from one sample, sequenced in a study of shared clonotypes between healthy human individuals. CD45RO negativity and positive selection for CCR7 defined naive CD8 cells, a population that excluded terminally differentiated effector memory CD45RA+ cells. The repertoire was sequenced with immunoSEQ multiplex PCR; TCRdb's copy has only in-frame clones and lacks some. The sample contains approximately 600,000 clones, approximately 95% of which appear only once. The specimen was naive CD8+ T cells sorted from blood. These receptors all stem from a woman aged 30 to 39 in good health.

Concerning this clone: Other nucleotide sequences in the sample specify the same CDR3. V is TRBV28 and J is TRBJ1-1; no reliable D call. This CDR3 has 12 residues. V dropped 8 bases and J dropped 0 bases, with 7 bases sitting between them. The V gene's germline CDR1 is MDHEN and CDR2 SYDVKM. The CDR3 spells CASSTLNTEAFF. CDR3 DNA: TGTGCCAGCTCCACCTTGAACACTGAAGCTTTCTTT.

This sequence joins TRBV29-1 and TRBJ2-7; D unresolved. V lost 8 bases and J 0 bases, leaving 14 bases between the germline ends. The CDR3 loop spans 13 amino acids. CDR1 is SQVTM, CDR2 ANQGSEA, per germline. The CDR3 DNA follows: TGCAGCTTTCAGAACACCGTCTCCTACGAGCAGTACTTC. It specifies CSFQNTVSYEQYF.

The gene calls are TRBV5-6 and TRBJ1-1; 9 bases line up with TRBD1. The CDR3 is made up of 15 amino acids. V trimming: 0 bases; J trimming: 5 bases; junction bases outside the gene matches: 5. Germline assignment: CDR1 SGHDT and CDR2 YYEEEE. The CDR3 DNA sequence: TGTGCCAGCAGCTTGGCCTGGACAGGGGCGACTGAAGCTTTCTTT. The encoded protein is CASSLAWTGATEAFF. Using reference TRBV5-6 and TRBJ1-1 for the parts outside the CDR3, the full variable domain is DAGVTQSPTHLIKTRGQQVTLRCSPKSGHDTVSWYQQALGQGPQFIFQYYEEEERQRGNFPDRFSGHQFPNYSSELNVNALLLGDSALYLCASSLAWTGATEAFFGQGTRLTVV.

The rearrangement links TRBV27 to TRBJ2-7; D possibly uses TRBD1 or TRBD2 (5 bases each). Germline V gives CDR1 MNHEY, CDR2 SMNVEV (reference sequence). The CDR3 is 14 amino acids. Trimming stripped 6 bases from V and 5 bases from J, with 17 bases between. The CDR3 DNA sequence: TGTGCCAGCAGCCCCACCGGGACCCCCAACGAGCAGTACTTC. Translated: CASSPTGTPNEQYF.

V is TRBV27 and J is TRBJ2-7, with 11 bases fitting TRBD2. The V segment lost 5 bases and the J segment 3 bases; nucleotides outside the gene matches: 6. Germline V CDR1 and CDR2: MNHEY, SMNVEV (reference sequence). The CDR3 extends over 15 amino acids. In DNA form, the CDR3 reads TGTGCCAGCAGTCCGGCCGGGACTAGCGGCTACGAGCAGTACTTC. This gives the protein CASSPAGTSGYEQYF.

This chain connects TRBV29-1 to TRBJ1-5, with unresolved D. V lost 2 bases, J lost 1 base, and 6 bases lay in between. The CDR3 extends over 13 amino acids. Per germline, CDR1 SQVTM and CDR2 ANQGSEA. CDR3 residues: CSVEFESNQPQHF. The CDR3 DNA sequence: TGCAGCGTTGAATTTGAGAGCAATCAGCCCCAGCATTTT.

The chain has TRBV5-1 and TRBJ2-3, with D possibly being TRBD2 (6 bases). The CDR3 is 16 residues long. Germline V gene sequence: CDR1 SGHRS, CDR2 YFSETQ. V was trimmed by 0 bases and J by 3 bases, leaving 14 bases between them. The CDR3 DNA is TGCGCCAGCAGCTTGGACCGCGGGGCTGGGACAGATACGCAGTATTTT. It translates to CASSLDRGAGTDTQYF.

The chain uses TRBV7-6 and TRBJ2-3, with TRBD2 matching 10 bases. Germline V gives CDR1 SGHVS, CDR2 FNYEAQ. This CDR3 is built from 15 residues. Trimming took 4 bases from V and 2 from J; bases not matched to a gene: 3. Written as DNA, the CDR3 is TGTGCCAGCAGCTACGGACTAGCGGTCACAGATACGCAGTATTTT. Translation: CASSYGLAVTDTQYF. The variable domain in full, completed from reference TRBV7-6 and TRBJ2-3, reads GAGVSQSPRYKVTKRGQDVALRCDPISGHVSLYWYRQALGQGPEFLTYFNYEAQQDKSGLPNDRFSAERPEGSISTLTIQRTEQRDSAMYRCASSYGLAVTDTQYFGPGTRLTVL.

J is TRBJ2-7 and V is TRBV13; D is undetermined. Germline V gene lookup returns CDR1 PRHDT and CDR2 FYEKMQ (reference sequence). The CDR3 is 13 amino acids. The V gene lost 0 bases and the J gene lost 5 bases, with 8 bases spanning the gap. The CDR3 region is CASSLGRSDEQYF. As DNA, the CDR3 is TGTGCCAGCAGCTTAGGACGTTCAGACGAGCAGTACTTC.

J is TRBJ2-7 and V is TRBV7-8; D is undetermined. V was pared by 0 bases and J by 6 bases, with 6 bases between. There are 12 residues in the CDR3. CDR1 is SGHVS, CDR2 FQNEAQ, per germline. CDR3 sequence reads: CASSLAFSEQYF. CDR3 in DNA: TGTGCCAGCAGCTTAGCCTTCAGCGAGCAGTACTTC.

This sequence joins TRBV14 and TRBJ2-3; D is undetermined. Trimming left V 1 base short and J 2 bases short, with 10 bases between. Germline lookup yields CDR1 SGHDN and CDR2 FVKESK. The CDR3 runs to 15 residues. Here the CDR3 reads CASSQVGEVTDTQYF. As DNA, the CDR3 is TGTGCCAGCAGCCAAGTTGGCGAAGTCACAGATACGCAGTATTTT.

The chain joins TRBV27 to TRBJ2-1, with D possibly being TRBD1 or TRBD2 (7 bases each). Germline V gene lookup returns CDR1 MNHEY and CDR2 SMNVEV (reference sequence). Trimming pared 5 bases from V and 8 bases from J, leaving 16 bases between. CDR3 length: 14 residues. Here the CDR3 reads CASSQETGRDEQFF. CDR3 sequence (DNA): TGTGCCAGCAGTCAGGAGACAGGGAGGGATGAGCAGTTCTTC.

The rearrangement links TRBV5-1 to TRBJ1-3, with D tentatively TRBD1 (5 bases). Germline-derived CDR1 and CDR2 are SGHRS and YFSETQ. Trimming removed 4 bases from V and 2 bases from J, with 10 bases in between. This CDR3 comprises 14 residues. The CDR3 DNA is TGCGCCAGCAGCATGACAGCGGCTGGAAACACCATATATTTT. Translated, it gives CASSMTAAGNTIYF.

The count of this clone is one. The chain joins TRBV6-5 to TRBJ1-2; D remains unclear. This CDR3 region has 15 residues. CDR1 and CDR2 (germline): MNHEY, SVGAGI. Trimming removed 5 bases from V and 2 bases from J, with 15 bases in between. DNA for the CDR3: TGTGCCAGCAGTCCACTACCAGGCAGGAACTATGGCTACACCTTC. Encoded protein: CASSPLPGRNYGYTF.

This clone was detected only once. The chain is built from TRBV11-3 and TRBJ2-1; TRBD2 is a possible D gene (6 bases). The V gene lost 3 bases and the J gene lost 0 bases, with 12 bases spanning the gap. Germline V CDR1 and CDR2: SGHNT, YENEEA. The CDR3 is 16 residues long. CDR3: CASSLDGRSSYNEQFF. The DNA for the CDR3 is TGTGCCAGCAGCTTGGACGGGAGAAGCTCCTACAATGAGCAGTTCTTC.